Described below is a single T cell receptor (beta chain) sequence and its context. Its specific antigen is unknown. Nothing much larger sits one base from this clone, and base qualities are not available. The cohort was made up of 500 to 800 healthy bone marrow donors. All cohort members were sampled while nominally healthy, although unrecorded immune exposures were likely present. The donor was CMV seronegative and was included in the group of 352 seronegative cohort members. Every donor gave a peripheral blood sample, and the peripheral blood mononuclear cells from that sample were used for TCR beta sequencing. The Qiagen DNeasy Blood Extraction Kit was used to extract genomic DNA from the blood cell samples. The CDR3 holds 17 amino acids from the cysteine to the phenylalanine. The retained sequence is limited to the CDR3, 51 bases, with the frame set at the first base. Trimming costs V 4 bases and J 0 bases, and their ends lie 20 bases apart.

Libraries were prepared through the immunoSEQ multiplex PCR assay. For the multiplex PCR, a mixture combining 60 forward primers for TCR Vbeta segments and 13 reverse primers for TCR Jbeta segments was used. A multiplex PCR assay on genomic DNA amplified the CDR3 region of rearranged TCR beta genes. On the Illumina HiSeq System, the amplified TCR beta libraries were sequenced as 87-base-pair reads. Concerning the study's data processing: In a later analysis, tens of millions of unique TCR beta chains were counted across the approximately 670 repertoires, and roughly 11 million of these chains were shared by at least two donors. A nearest-neighbor algorithm error-corrected the raw reads and collapsed the reads into unique sequences, merging closely related sequences to remove PCR and sequencing errors. CDR3 sequences were aligned to IMGT reference sequences to assign V, D and J gene segments. For a sequence to be retained, at least a six-nucleotide match to both a V gene segment and a J gene segment was required. A rearrangement counted as productive if the CDR3 had no stop codons and remained in frame with V and J, and every other rearrangement counted as non-productive. CDR3 was defined by IMGT convention, running from the second conserved V-encoded cysteine to the conserved J-encoded phenylalanine. In an earlier analysis of roughly 580 of the donors, sequences lacking an unambiguous match to a single V gene segment were excluded. In an earlier analysis of some 590 of the donors, V segments were called functional above 56.7% productive rearrangements and were called segregating when the between-donor standard deviation exceeded 5%. A statistical classification framework was built for diagnosing cytomegalovirus status from the catalog of TCR beta chain sequences. V and J gene assignment, in a later analysis, came from comparing TCR nucleotide sequences with IMGT/GENE-DB human TR gene sequences. Using the TCRdist pipeline, a later analysis assigned CDR3 sequences along with most-parsimonious VDJ recombination scenarios. A later analysis defined each TCR beta chain by its CDR3 amino acid sequence plus V-gene family, and excluded reads lacking a unique V-gene family. To address suspected cross-contamination and a sequencing artifact, a later analysis removed 592 highly shared, low-generation-probability nucleotide sequences. In a later analysis, a clonal expansion index for each public chain was calculated from normalized within-repertoire ranks of inferred template counts. A later analysis computed generation probabilities with a VDJ recombination model fitted to out-of-frame rearrangements, and checked the results against IGoR. Hypergeometric tests were used in a later analysis to score TCR-TCR, TCR-HLA and TCR-CMV co-occurrence, with a repertoire-size bias correction applied to the TCR pairs. A later analysis estimated false discovery rates by permuting HLA or CMV assignments 20 times. A later analysis grouped co-occurring TCRs with DBSCAN, adding TCRdist sequence similarity when clustering within HLA-allele-positive subsets. Co-occurrence clustering excluded repertoires with fewer than 30,000 or more than 120,000 public chains, plus five with anomalous nucleotide sharing. TCRdb provides this immuneACCESS table in a form limited to in-frame rearrangements. Some clones are lacking; in checked studies, under half of them reflect an unresolved V gene, and why the rest are absent is not known. From that table come the V and J calls and clone size; the DNA was used to work out D and trimming. Present in this sample are roughly 180,000 clones, 80% of which were seen just once. The top ten clonotypes cover approximately 1.4% of the sample.

The data derive from a study of cytomegalovirus exposure and HLA in healthy donors (dated by TCRdb to 2016 to 2017). At the level of the whole study: According to an earlier analysis of 550 to 700 of the donors, roughly 180 million T cells yielded 90 million to 130 million unique TCR beta sequences and less than 300 Gb of sequence data. An early release that covered around 590 HLA-typed donors contained around 330 gigabases of sequencing data and 75 million to 100 million unique TCR sequences. Of the 350 to 400 genotyped donors, roughly 80% fell in the genetic ancestry cluster associated with self-reported Caucasian donors. The aim of the study was to test whether cataloging public T cell receptors could identify signatures of past pathogen exposure. The T cell repertoires of around 670 subjects were profiled by immunosequencing and related to cytomegalovirus serostatus. Besides the first cohort of roughly 700 subjects, a separate validation cohort made up of 120 different subjects was used. To predict cytomegalovirus infection status, the study combined high-throughput TCR immunosequencing, statistical association of individual TCRs with disease status, and machine learning. A later analysis re-analyzed previously published TCR beta repertoires from 550 to 700 donors and added high-resolution HLA genotyping to study TCR occurrence patterns. Rather than using new phenotypic data, the later analysis identified candidate immune exposures from TCR beta sequences and from how often those sequences occurred across donors. In an earlier analysis of 500 to 650 of the donors, high-throughput TCR beta sequencing was used to judge whether each TCR beta V gene segment behaved as functional or pseudogenic. Donor age, sex, ethnicity and CMV serostatus were compiled alongside the repertoire data. A later genetic analysis used genome-wide SNP genotypes for about three fifths of the 666 donors, treating that subset as a discovery cohort. Every discovery cohort repertoire had been produced on one sequencing platform. HLA typing included class I and class II loci at four-digit resolution. Typing coverage differed by locus: A, B, C, DRB1 and DQB1 were typed in roughly 629-630 donors, DQA1 in about 510, DPA1 in around 610, and DPB1 in approximately 450. Because of strong linkage in the cohort, roughly five DR-DQ haplotypes were treated as single units for association and clustering. On average, roughly 250,000 unique TCR beta nucleotide sequences were sequenced per donor among 398 genotyped donors of the cohort, with about 19% of those sequences being non-productive.

Beyond this particular receptor, the publication reports: According to a later analysis, parvovirus B19, influenza, CMV and Epstein-Barr virus appeared linked to several top co-occurrence clusters. Sequencing depth was assumed to be roughly uniform across donors in the presence/absence analyses, though that assumption may not hold. According to a later analysis, most CMV-associated TCR beta chains appeared to be HLA-restricted, and the HLA associations seemed to be driven largely by CMV exposure. It was suggested by the authors that the approach could potentially be generalized to other disease states and immunological phenotypes. Only TCR beta chains were sequenced in this cohort, and the absence of alpha or paired-chain data limited detectable features. In both the original and validation cohorts, the classifier was reported to diagnose cytomegalovirus status with high specificity and sensitivity. The earlier analysis of about 600 of the donors excluded 15 to 20 rarely observed V segments, including chromosome 9 orphons, because counts were too low. In a later genetic analysis, fewer N-insertions in productive TCRs were reported among donors in an Asian-associated ancestry cluster than the roughly 700-donor mean. The sequencing pipeline was judged likely to have produced a cluster of highly shared sequence variants as a technical artifact. Compared with equally common non-associated chains, HLA-associated TCR beta chains in a later analysis were more clonally expanded and had lower generation probabilities. Correlated functional status among segregating V segments might be attributable to linkage disequilibrium, but an unknown experimental factor could not be ruled out. A further reported finding was that TCR beta sequences accurately predicted the HLA-A and HLA-B alleles for most subjects in the first cohort. According to a later analysis, TCR association rates differed among HLA loci, with DRB1 alleles showing the most associated TCRs and HLA-C alleles showing the fewest. When HLA alleles, especially DR and DQ, strongly co-occurred, TCR associations were difficult to assign to individual alleles. In the study, 150 to 200 TCR beta chains were listed as associated with cytomegalovirus. Immune exposure information for the cohort was limited to CMV serostatus. A later analysis associated 16,951 TCR beta sequences with specific HLA alleles at a false discovery rate of 0.05. The 87-base-pair reads could not distinguish some IMGT-functional V segments, including TRBV6-2 and TRBV6-3, so those segments were excluded. Because HLA typing was missing for some donors at each locus, association tests included only the typed subset. A later genetic analysis associated a missense DCLRE1C variant with V-gene and J-gene trimming of TCR beta chains, and an independent cohort replicated the association. An earlier analysis of around 540 of the donors showed that most TCR beta V segments appeared in productive rearrangements either about 87% or about 30% of the time, which broadly matched IMGT annotations. Across donors, most TCR sequences were observed very rarely, whereas some public TCRs were present in many individuals. In vitro tests confirmed that a few of the cytomegalovirus-associated TCR beta chains recognize cytomegalovirus antigens.

The TCR was taken from a young man in good health and CMV-seronegative. Sequencing was done on a sample of PBMCs. Rearrangement joined TRBV5-7 to TRBJ2-7, and TRBD1 may be the D gene, going by 6 matching bases. TRBV5-7 has ORF status, its function being uncertain. The nucleotide sequence is TGTGCCAGCAGCAGTTACCGACAGGACCTATACTCCTACGAGCAGTACTTC. It is translated as CASSSYRQDLYSYEQYF.